This record covers a single T cell receptor (beta chain). Its target is unknown. Making use of molecular barcodes, quantitative 5'-RACE generated TCR beta libraries. TCRdb passed the 5' RACE reads through MiXCR, listing each CDR3 protein once. The sample has 250,000 to 300,000 distinct CDR3 sequences, 20% seen once; the top ten hold roughly 7.4%. This CDR3 is built from 17 residues. The data are from a study of CD8 T cells in ankylosing spondylitis. Study observations and caveats: Several of the motif variants were reported before in synovial fluid and blood from reactive arthritis. A TCR beta motif of roughly eight highly homologous variants appeared characteristic of ankylosing spondylitis blood.

The TCR sequence derives from a male donor with ankylosing spondylitis or in good health (not recorded which). The sample consisted of blood, either unsorted or a sorted T cell fraction (not recorded which). V usage is TRBV21-1 and J usage is TRBJ2-1. TRBV21-1 is a recognized pseudogene. DNA for the CDR3: TGTGCCAGCAGCAAACGGCAAACCGCGAGCTCCTACAATGAGCAGTTCTTC. Protein: CASSKRQTASSYNEQFF.